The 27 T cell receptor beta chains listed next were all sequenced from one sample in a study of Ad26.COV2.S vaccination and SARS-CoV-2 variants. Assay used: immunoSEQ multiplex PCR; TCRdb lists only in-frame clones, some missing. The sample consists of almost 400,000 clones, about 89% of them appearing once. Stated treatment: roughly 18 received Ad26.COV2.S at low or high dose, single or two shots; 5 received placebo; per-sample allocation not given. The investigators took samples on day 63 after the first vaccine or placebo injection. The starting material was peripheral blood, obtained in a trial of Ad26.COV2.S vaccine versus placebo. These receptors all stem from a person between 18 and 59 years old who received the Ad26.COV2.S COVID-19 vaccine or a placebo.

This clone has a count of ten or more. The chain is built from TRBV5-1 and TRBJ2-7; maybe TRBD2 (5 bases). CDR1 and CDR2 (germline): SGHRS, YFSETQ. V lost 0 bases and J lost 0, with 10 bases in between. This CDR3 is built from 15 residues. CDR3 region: CASSLGPGISYEQYF. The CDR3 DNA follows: TGCGCCAGCAGCTTGGGTCCCGGGATCTCCTACGAGCAGTACTTC. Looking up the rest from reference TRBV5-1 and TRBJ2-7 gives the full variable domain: KAGVTQTPRYLIKTRGQQVTLSCSPISGHRSVSWYQQTPGQGLQFLFEYFSETQRNKGNFPGRFSGRQFSNSRSEMNVSTLELGDSALYLCASSLGPGISYEQYFGPGTRLTVT.

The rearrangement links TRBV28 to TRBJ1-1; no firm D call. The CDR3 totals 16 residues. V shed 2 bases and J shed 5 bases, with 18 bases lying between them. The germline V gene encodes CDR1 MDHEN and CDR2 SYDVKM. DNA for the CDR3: TGTGCCAGCAGTTTAGAGATAAGCGGGATAGGGACTGAAGCTTTCTTT. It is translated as CASSLEISGIGTEAFF.

The CDR3 protein is CASSPRVDTEAFF. CDR3 coding DNA: TGTGCCAGCAGCCCGCGGGTGGACACTGAAGCTTTCTTT. The chain carries TRBV11-2 and TRBJ1-1; D gene uncertain. The CDR3 is 13 residues long. Deletions cut 5 bases from V and 3 bases from J, with 10 bases between. CDR1 and CDR2 (germline): SGHAT, FQNNGV.

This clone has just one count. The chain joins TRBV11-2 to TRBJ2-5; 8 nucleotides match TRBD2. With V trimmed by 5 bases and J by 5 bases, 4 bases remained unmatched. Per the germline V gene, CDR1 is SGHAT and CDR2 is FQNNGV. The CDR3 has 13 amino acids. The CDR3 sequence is CASSPSGGETQYF. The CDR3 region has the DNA TGTGCCAGCAGCCCATCGGGGGGGGAGACCCAGTACTTC.

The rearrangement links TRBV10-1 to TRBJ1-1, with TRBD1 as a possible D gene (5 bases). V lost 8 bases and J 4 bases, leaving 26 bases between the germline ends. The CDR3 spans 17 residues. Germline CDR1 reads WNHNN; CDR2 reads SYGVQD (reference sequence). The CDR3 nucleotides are TGCGCCAGCCCCCTGGGTAGGGGCTCGGAAAAGTCCACTGAAGCTTTCTTT. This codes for CASPLGRGSEKSTEAFF.

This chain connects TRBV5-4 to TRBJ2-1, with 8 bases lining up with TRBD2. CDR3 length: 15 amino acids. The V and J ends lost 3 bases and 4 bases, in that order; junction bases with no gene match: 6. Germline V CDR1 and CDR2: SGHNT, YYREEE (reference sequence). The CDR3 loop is CASSYTSGQYNEQFF. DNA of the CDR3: TGTGCCAGCAGCTATACTAGCGGACAATACAATGAGCAGTTCTTC.

In nucleotides, the CDR3 is TGTGCCAGCAGCTATGACAGGGGAGCTAATGAAAAACTGTTTTTT. It is translated as CASSYDRGANEKLFF. V and J are TRBV5-6 and TRBJ1-4, with 8 bases aligning to TRBD1. Germline V lookup: CDR1 SGHDT, CDR2 YYEEEE. There are 15 residues in the CDR3. V gave up 3 bases and J gave up 3 bases; unmatched junction bases: 4.

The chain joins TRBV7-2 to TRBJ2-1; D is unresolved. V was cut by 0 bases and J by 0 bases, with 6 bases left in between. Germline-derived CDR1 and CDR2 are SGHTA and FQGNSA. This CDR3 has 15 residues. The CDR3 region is CASSLAPYSYNEQFF. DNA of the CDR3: TGTGCCAGCAGCTTAGCTCCGTACTCCTACAATGAGCAGTTCTTC.

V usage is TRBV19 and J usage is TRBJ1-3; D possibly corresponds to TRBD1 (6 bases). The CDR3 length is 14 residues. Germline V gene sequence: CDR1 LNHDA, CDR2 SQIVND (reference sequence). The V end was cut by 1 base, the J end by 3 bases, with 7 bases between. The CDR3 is CASSIGTVGNTIYF. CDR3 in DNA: TGTGCCAGTAGTATAGGGACAGTTGGAAACACCATATATTTT.

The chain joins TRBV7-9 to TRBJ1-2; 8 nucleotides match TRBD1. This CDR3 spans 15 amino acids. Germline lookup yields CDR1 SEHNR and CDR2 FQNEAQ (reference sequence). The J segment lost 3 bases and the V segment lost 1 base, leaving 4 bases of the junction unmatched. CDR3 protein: CASSLGAGGHYGYTF. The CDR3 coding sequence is TGTGCCAGCAGCTTAGGGGCAGGGGGCCACTATGGCTACACCTTC.

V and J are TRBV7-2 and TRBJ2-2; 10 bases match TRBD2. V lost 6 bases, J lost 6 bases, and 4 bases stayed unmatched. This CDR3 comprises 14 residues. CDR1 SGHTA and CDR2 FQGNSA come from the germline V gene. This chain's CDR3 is CASSLLAGAGELFF. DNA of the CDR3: TGTGCCAGCAGTCTTCTAGCGGGAGCCGGGGAGCTGTTTTTT.

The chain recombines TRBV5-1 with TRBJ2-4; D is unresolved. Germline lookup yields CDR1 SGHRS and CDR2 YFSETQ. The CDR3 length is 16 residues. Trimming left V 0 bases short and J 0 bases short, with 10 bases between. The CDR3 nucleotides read TGCGCCAGCAGCTTGGGAACAGATATAGCCAAAAACATTCAGTACTTC. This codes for CASSLGTDIAKNIQYF.

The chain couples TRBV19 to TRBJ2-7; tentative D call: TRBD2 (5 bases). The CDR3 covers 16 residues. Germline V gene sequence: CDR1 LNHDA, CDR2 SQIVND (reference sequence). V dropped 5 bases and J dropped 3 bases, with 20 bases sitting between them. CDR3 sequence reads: CASSVKPRVLHYEQYF. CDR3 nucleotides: TGTGCCAGTAGTGTTAAGCCGCGGGTACTTCACTACGAGCAGTACTTC.

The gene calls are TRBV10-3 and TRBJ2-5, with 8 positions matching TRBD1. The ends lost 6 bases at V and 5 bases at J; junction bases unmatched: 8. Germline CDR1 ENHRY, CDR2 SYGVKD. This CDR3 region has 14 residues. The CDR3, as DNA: TGTGCCATCAGAAAAGACAGGGGTTTTGAGACCCAGTACTTC. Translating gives CAIRKDRGFETQYF.

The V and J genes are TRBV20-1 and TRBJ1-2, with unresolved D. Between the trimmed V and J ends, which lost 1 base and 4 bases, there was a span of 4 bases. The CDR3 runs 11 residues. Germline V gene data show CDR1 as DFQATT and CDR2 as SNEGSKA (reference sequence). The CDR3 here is CSARAGYGYTF. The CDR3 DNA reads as TGCAGTGCTAGAGCCGGCTATGGCTACACCTTC.

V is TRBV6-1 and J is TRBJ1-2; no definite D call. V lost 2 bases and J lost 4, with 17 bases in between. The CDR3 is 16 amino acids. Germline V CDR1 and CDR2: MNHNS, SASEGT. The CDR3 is CASSERVSLRVYGYTF. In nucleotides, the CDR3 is TGTGCCAGCAGTGAACGGGTCAGCCTCCGGGTCTATGGCTACACCTTC.

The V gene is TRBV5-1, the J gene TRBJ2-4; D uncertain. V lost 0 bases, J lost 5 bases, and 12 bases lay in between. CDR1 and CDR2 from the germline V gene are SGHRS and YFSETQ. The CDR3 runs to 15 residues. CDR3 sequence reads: CASSLEPRPQNIQYF. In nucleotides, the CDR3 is TGCGCCAGCAGCTTGGAGCCGAGACCCCAAAACATTCAGTACTTC.

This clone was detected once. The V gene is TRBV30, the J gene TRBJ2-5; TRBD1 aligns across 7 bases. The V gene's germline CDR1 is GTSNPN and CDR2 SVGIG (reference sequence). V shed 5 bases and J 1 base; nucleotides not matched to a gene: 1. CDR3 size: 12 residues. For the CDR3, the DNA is TGTGCCTGGGGGACAGTCCAAGAGACCCAGTACTTC. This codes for CAWGTVQETQYF.

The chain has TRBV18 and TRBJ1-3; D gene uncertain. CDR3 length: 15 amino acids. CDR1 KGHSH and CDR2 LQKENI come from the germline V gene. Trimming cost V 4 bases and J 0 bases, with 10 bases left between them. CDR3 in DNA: TGTGCCAGCTCACACGACGTACACTCTGGAAACACCATATATTTT. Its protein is CASSHDVHSGNTIYF.

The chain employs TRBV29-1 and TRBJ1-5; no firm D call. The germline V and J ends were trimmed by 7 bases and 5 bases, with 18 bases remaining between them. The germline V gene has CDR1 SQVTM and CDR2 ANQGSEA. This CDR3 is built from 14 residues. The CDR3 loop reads CSARSGYGDQPQHF. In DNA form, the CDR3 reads TGCAGCGCCCGGAGCGGGTATGGGGATCAGCCCCAGCATTTT.

CDR3 protein: CASSWQGPVDSPLHF. In nucleotides, the CDR3 is TGTGCCAGCAGCTGGCAGGGGCCGGTAGATTCACCCCTCCACTTT. This rearrangement joins TRBV7-9 to TRBJ1-6; maybe TRBD1 (6 bases). The V end was cut by 4 bases, the J end by 8 bases, with 15 bases between. Germline V gene data show CDR1 as SEHNR and CDR2 as FQNEAQ (reference sequence). This CDR3 contains 15 residues.

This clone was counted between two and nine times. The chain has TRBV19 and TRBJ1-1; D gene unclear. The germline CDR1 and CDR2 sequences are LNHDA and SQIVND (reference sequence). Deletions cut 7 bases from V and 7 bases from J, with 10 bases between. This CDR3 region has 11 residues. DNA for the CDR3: TGTGCCAGTATAGACCGGGGTGAAGCTTTCTTT. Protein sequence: CASIDRGEAFF. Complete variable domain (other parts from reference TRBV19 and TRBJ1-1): DGGITQSPKYLFRKEGQNVTLSCEQNLNHDAMYWYRQDPGQGLRLIYYSQIVNDFQKGDIAEGYSVSREKKESFPLTVTSAQKNPTAFYLCASIDRGEAFFGQGTRLTVV.

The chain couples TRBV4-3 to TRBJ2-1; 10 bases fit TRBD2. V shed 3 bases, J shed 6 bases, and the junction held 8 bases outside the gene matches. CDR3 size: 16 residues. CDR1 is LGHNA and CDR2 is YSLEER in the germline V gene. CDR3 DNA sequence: TGCGCCAGCAGCCAGGGCGGACTAGCGGAGAGCAATGAGCAGTTCTTC. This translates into CASSQGGLAESNEQFF.

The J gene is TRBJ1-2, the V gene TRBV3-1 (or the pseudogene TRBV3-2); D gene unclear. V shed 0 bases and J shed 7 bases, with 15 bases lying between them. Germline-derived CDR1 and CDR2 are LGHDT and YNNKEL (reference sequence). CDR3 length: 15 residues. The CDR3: CASSQDPRGSAGYTF. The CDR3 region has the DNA TGTGCCAGCAGCCAAGATCCACGGGGTTCGGCTGGCTACACCTTC.

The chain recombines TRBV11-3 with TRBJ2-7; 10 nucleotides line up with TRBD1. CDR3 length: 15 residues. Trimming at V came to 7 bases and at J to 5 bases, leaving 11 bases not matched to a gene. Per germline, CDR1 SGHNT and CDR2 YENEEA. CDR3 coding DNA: TGTGCCAGCATGTCCCGGGACAGGGGAGTCCACGAGCAGTACTTC. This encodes CASMSRDRGVHEQYF.

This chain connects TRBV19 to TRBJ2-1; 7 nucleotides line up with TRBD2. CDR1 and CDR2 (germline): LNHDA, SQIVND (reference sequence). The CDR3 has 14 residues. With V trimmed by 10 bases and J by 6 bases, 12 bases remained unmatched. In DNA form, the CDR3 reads TGTGCCATCTCTCGACGGGAGGAGGTCAATGAGCAGTTCTTC. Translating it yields CAISRREEVNEQFF.

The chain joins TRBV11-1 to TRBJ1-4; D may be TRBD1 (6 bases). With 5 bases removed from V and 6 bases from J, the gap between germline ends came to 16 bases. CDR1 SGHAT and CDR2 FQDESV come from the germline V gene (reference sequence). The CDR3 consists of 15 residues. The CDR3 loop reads CASSPRGRGDEKLFF. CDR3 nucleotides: TGTGCCAGCAGCCCCCGGGGGCGCGGTGATGAAAAACTGTTTTTT. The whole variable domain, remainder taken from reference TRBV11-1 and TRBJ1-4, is EAEVAQSPRYKITEKSQAVAFWCDPISGHATLYWYRQILGQGPELLVQFQDESVVDDSQLPKDRFSAERLKGVDSTLKIQPAELGDSAMYLCASSPRGRGDEKLFFGSGTQLSVL.